This record looks at one T cell receptor beta chain sequence and its context. Per the study methods: Amplification of reference gene primers provided the estimated nucleated cell counts. Method: immunoSEQ multiplex PCR; TCRdb's copy keeps in-frame clones and lacks some. The DNA was the basis for D and trimming; V, J and clone size are from that table. In the table there are approximately 140,000 clones, 88% of which are singletons. Trimming took 3 bases from V and 4 from J, leaving 13 bases between them. From germline, CDR1 is SGDLS and CDR2 YYNGEE. The CDR3 length is 14 residues. The record originates from a study of blood T cell repertoires in COVID-19. Study summary: Sites in the United States, Italy and Spain provided acute and convalescent COVID-19 samples. PBMCs, B-cell-depleted T cells, or T cells were the source of the cDNA or gDNA that made up the material.

Sequencing input: peripheral blood. This TCR came from a human donor in a cohort sampled during active COVID-19. The gene calls are TRBV9 and TRBJ2-5; maybe TRBD1 (5 bases). The CDR3, as DNA: TGTGCCAGCAGCGGCGACAGAGACGTAGAGACCCAGTACTTC. Amino acid sequence: CASSGDRDVETQYF.